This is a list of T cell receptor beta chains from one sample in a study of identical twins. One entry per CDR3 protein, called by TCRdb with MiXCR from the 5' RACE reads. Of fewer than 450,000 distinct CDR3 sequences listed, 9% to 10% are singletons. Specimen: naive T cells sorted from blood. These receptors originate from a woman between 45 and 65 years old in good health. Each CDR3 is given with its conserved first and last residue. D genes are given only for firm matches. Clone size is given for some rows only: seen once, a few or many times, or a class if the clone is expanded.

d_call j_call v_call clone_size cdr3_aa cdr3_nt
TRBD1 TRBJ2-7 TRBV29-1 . CSVGTGGYYEQYF TGCAGCGTCGGGACAGGAGGGTACTACGAGCAGTACTTC
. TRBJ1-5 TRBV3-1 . CASSQDRSRVQPQHF TGTGCCAGCAGCCAAGATCGATCTAGGGTGCAGCCCCAGCATTTT
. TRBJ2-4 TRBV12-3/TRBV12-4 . CASSRTVEKRGKNIQYF TGTGCCAGCAGTCGGACCGTCGAGAAGAGGGGCAAAAACATTCAGTACTTC
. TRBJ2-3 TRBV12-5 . CASGLSLGISDTQYF TGTGCTAGTGGTTTATCACTAGGAATATCAGATACGCAGTATTTT
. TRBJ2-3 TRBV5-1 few CASSLSTGVTDTQYF TGCGCCAGCAGCTTGTCAACGGGAGTCACAGATACGCAGTATTTT
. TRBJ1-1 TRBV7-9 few CASSSDKSPGRNTEAFF TGTGCCAGCAGCTCAGACAAGTCCCCTGGCCGGAACACTGAAGCTTTCTTT
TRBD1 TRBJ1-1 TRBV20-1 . CSAPAGGQNTEAFF TGCAGTGCTCCTGCAGGGGGACAGAACACTGAAGCTTTCTTT
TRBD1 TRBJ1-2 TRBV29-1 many CSVGEPDRGLGYTF TGCAGCGTTGGCGAACCGGACAGGGGATTAGGCTACACCTTC
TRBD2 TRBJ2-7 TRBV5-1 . CASSLGPAGNGEQYF TGCGCCAGCAGCTTGGGGCCAGCGGGAAACGGCGAGCAGTACTTC
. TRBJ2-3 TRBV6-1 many CASNYLRFSTDTQYF TGTGCCAGCAACTATTTGCGGTTTAGCACAGATACGCAGTATTTT
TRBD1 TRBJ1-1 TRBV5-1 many CASSLLRQGYGNTEAFF TGCGCCAGCAGCTTGCTCAGACAGGGTTACGGGAACACTGAAGCTTTCTTT
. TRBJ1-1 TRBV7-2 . CASSTRAGNTEAFF TGTGCCAGCAGCACCCGGGCAGGGAACACTGAAGCTTTCTTT
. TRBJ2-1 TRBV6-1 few CASKTGPPYNEQFF TGTGCCAGCAAAACCGGACCTCCCTACAATGAGCAGTTCTTC
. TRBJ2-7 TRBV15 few CATSKERFYEQYF TGTGCCACCAGCAAAGAGCGGTTCTACGAGCAGTACTTC
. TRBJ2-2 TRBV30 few CAWSVSATGELFF TGTGCCTGGAGTGTCTCTGCAACCGGGGAGCTGTTTTTT
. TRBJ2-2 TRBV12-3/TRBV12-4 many CASRLARSGELFF TGTGCCAGCAGACTAGCCCGATCCGGGGAGCTGTTTTTT
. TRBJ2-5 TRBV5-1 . CASSLVGQQETQYF TGCGCCAGCAGCTTGGTCGGACAGCAAGAGACCCAGTACTTC
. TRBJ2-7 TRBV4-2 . CASSQEGSAAYEQYF TGTGCCAGCAGCCAAGAAGGGTCAGCGGCCTACGAGCAGTACTTC
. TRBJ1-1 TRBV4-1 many CASSQVPLSRGTEAFF TGCGCCAGCAGCCAAGTCCCCCTAAGCCGGGGCACTGAAGCTTTCTTT
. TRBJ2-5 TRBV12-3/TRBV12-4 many CASSFIEQGQETQYF TGTGCCAGCAGTTTTATAGAACAGGGACAAGAGACCCAGTACTTC
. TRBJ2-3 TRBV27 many CASSSASTDTQYF TGTGCCAGCAGTTCAGCTAGCACAGATACGCAGTATTTT
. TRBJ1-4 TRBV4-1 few CASSQDQGLATNEKLFF TGCGCCAGCAGCCAAGATCAGGGCCTAGCAACTAATGAAAAACTGTTTTTT
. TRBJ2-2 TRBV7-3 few CASSPTLLRGFTGELFF TGTGCCAGCAGCCCAACCCTTTTACGGGGCTTCACCGGGGAGCTGTTTTTT
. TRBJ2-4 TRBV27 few CASNSLVSKNIQYF TGTGCCAGCAACTCCCTCGTGTCCAAAAACATTCAGTACTTC
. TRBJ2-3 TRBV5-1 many CASSNSAPTDTQYF TGCGCCAGCAGTAACAGCGCACCTACAGATACGCAGTATTTT
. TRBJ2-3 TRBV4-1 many CASSQALTDTQYF TGCGCCAGCAGCCAGGCCCTTACAGATACGCAGTATTTT
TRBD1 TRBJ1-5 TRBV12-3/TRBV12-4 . CASSLSDRANQPQHF TGTGCCAGCAGTTTATCGGACAGGGCGAATCAGCCCCAGCATTTT
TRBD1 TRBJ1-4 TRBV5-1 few CASSPGTVAEKLFF TGCGCCAGCAGCCCCGGGACAGTAGCTGAAAAACTGTTTTTT
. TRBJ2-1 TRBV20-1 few CSARTGTPHNEQFF TGCAGTGCTAGAACCGGGACTCCTCACAATGAGCAGTTCTTC
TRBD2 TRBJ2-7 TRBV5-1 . CASSLAKAGGPIYEQYF TGCGCCAGCAGCTTGGCCAAAGCGGGAGGACCGATCTACGAGCAGTACTTC
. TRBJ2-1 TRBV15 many CATSRETLDSEQFF TGTGCCACCAGCAGAGAAACGCTAGACTCTGAGCAGTTCTTC
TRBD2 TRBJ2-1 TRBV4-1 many CASSQRSSGRVGEQFF TGCGCCAGCAGCCAACGTTCTAGCGGGAGGGTAGGAGAGCAGTTCTTC
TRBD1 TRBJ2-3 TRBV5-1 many CASSLGDRQSTDTQYF TGCGCCAGCAGCTTGGGGGACAGGCAGAGCACAGATACGCAGTATTTT
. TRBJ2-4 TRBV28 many CASSSFGGRNIQYF TGTGCCAGCAGCTCTTTCGGGGGAAGAAACATTCAGTACTTC
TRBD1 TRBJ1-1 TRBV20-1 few CSARRPGTGLNTEAFF TGCAGTGCTCGAAGACCCGGGACAGGGCTGAACACTGAAGCTTTCTTT
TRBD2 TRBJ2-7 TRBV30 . CAWISGSVGEQYF TGTGCCTGGATTAGCGGGAGTGTAGGAGAGCAGTACTTC
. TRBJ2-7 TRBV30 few CAWIREMDEQYF TGTGCCTGGATCAGGGAGATGGACGAGCAGTACTTC
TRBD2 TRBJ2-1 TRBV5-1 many CASSLGASGRAIDEQFF TGCGCCAGCAGCTTGGGGGCTAGCGGGAGGGCCATCGATGAGCAGTTCTTC
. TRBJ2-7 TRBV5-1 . CASSYGRSYEQYF TGCGCCAGCAGCTACGGACGGTCCTACGAGCAGTACTTC
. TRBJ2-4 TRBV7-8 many CASSRGQFLAKNIQYF TGTGCCAGCAGCCGAGGACAGTTCCTAGCCAAAAACATTCAGTACTTC
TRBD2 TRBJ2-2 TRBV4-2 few CASSQEEGLAGPTNTGELFF TGTGCCAGCAGCCAAGAGGAGGGACTAGCGGGACCTACGAACACCGGGGAGCTGTTTTTT
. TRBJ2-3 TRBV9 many CASSEHPTRKDTQYF TGTGCCAGCAGCGAACATCCGACTCGCAAAGATACGCAGTATTTT
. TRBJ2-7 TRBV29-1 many CSVEDGDSYEQYF TGCAGCGTTGAAGATGGAGACTCCTACGAGCAGTACTTC
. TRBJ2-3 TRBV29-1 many CSVLLPGSYTDTQYF TGCAGCGTCCTCCTTCCGGGAAGCTACACAGATACGCAGTATTTT
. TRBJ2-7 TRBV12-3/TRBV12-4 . CASRGSRRTYEQYF TGTGCCAGCAGAGGAAGCCGGCGCACCTACGAGCAGTACTTC
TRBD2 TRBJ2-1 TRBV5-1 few CASRIITSGSHNEQFF TGCGCCAGCAGGATAATAACTAGCGGGAGCCACAATGAGCAGTTCTTC
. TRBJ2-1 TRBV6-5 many CASSYSRNNEQFF TGTGCCAGCAGTTACTCCCGGAACAATGAGCAGTTCTTC
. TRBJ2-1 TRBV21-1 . CASSPRGPLPGGRNEQFF TGTGCCAGCAGCCCACGGGGCCCTCTACCGGGAGGGAGAAATGAGCAGTTCTTC
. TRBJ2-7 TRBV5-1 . CASSLYFESGQQYF TGCGCCAGCAGCTTGTACTTCGAATCCGGGCAGCAGTACTTC
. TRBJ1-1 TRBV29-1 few CSVEGNSNTEAFF TGCAGCGTTGAAGGCAACTCGAACACTGAAGCTTTCTTT
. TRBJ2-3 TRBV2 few CASCRVTDTQYF TGTGCCAGCTGCAGGGTGACAGATACGCAGTATTTT
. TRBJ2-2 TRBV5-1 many CASSLEPFSGTGELFF TGCGCCAGCAGCTTGGAGCCCTTCTCGGGAACCGGGGAGCTGTTTTTT
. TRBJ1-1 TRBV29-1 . CSQSGGPNTEAFF TGCAGCCAAAGCGGGGGACCGAACACTGAAGCTTTCTTT
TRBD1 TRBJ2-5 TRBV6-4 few CASSVNSGQQETQYF TGTGCCAGCAGTGTTAATTCGGGACAGCAAGAGACCCAGTACTTC
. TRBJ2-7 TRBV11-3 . CASSPLGGSYEQYF TGTGCCAGCAGCCCACTCGGGGGCTCCTACGAGCAGTACTTC
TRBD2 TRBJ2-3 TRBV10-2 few CASSESDGLAGGTDTQYF TGCGCCAGCAGTGAGTCAGATGGACTAGCGGGAGGTACAGATACGCAGTATTTT
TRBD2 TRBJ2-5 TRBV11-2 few CASSLVASGRETQYF TGTGCCAGCAGCTTAGTGGCTAGCGGGAGAGAGACCCAGTACTTC